This T cell receptor beta chain stems from a study of blood T cell repertoires in COVID-19. In the source study's methods: It was from reference gene primer amplification that nucleated cell counts were estimated. Generated by immunoSEQ multiplex PCR, the TCRdb table keeps only in-frame clones and is missing some. V and J calls and clone size follow that table, whereas D and trimming were derived from the DNA. The sample records approximately 120,000 clones, 80% to 90% being singletons. CDR3 length equals 16 residues. Germline loops: CDR1 SGHTA, CDR2 FQGNSA. V lost 1 base and J lost 0; bases outside the gene matches: 2.

The TCR comes from a woman of 80 years or more with active or convalescent COVID-19. The sample consisted of peripheral blood. This sequence joins TRBV7-2 and TRBJ2-1, with 8 bases that match TRBD2. The CDR3 reads CASSLDGRASYNEQFF. The CDR3 region has the DNA TGTGCCAGCAGCTTAGACGGGAGGGCCTCCTACAATGAGCAGTTCTTC.